This entry lists 7 T cell receptor beta chains sequenced from one sample in a study of read filtering for tumor transcriptome and immune sequencing. This library used 300 to 500 ng RNA and molecular barcoded adaptors spanning alpha/delta and beta/gamma chains. TCRdb used MiXCR to reprocess the reads, holding one entry per CDR3 protein. Found here are around 40,000 distinct CDR3 sequences, approximately 10% of them singletons; the top ten hold more than 30%. Material: a population of CD138-negative cells sorted from bone marrow. All receptors come from a donor aged 40 or over with multiple myeloma.

Of note for this clonotype: A much larger clone is a single base away; this may be a read error. Since no conserved phenylalanine or tryptophan closes the CDR3, a read error is the likely cause. The rearrangement joins TRBV18 to TRBJ2-3; 7 bases line up with TRBD2. The CDR3 has 16 residues. Germline CDR1 is KGHSH and CDR2 is LQKENI. V dropped 5 bases and J dropped 7; count of bases not matched to a gene: 15. The CDR3 DNA sequence: TGTGCCAGCTCAGCACTCCGCGGGGGAGGCATAAATACGCAGTATCTT. Amino acids: CASSALRGGGINTQYL.

This clonotype has only a few counts. Being one base from a much bigger clone, this may be a read error. This chain joins TRBV4-2 and TRBJ2-1; D might be TRBD1 (6 bases). CDR1 LGHNA and CDR2 YNFKEQ come from the germline V gene. The CDR3 is made up of 15 amino acids. CDR3 sequence reads: CASTLEGGEDKEQFF. The DNA of the CDR3 is TGTGCCAGCACCTTAGAAGGGGGAGAAGACAAAGAGCAGTTCTTC.

For this clonotype: A single base separates this from a much larger clone, so it may be a read error. As the CDR3 is not closed by the conserved phenylalanine or tryptophan, this likely results from a read error. V gene TRBV9 combines with J gene TRBJ2-5, with 9 bases aligning to TRBD1. From germline, CDR1 is SGDLS and CDR2 YYNGEE. CDR3 length: 15 amino acids. V gave up 3 bases and J gave up 1 base; unmatched junction bases: 4. In nucleotides, the CDR3 is TGTGCCAGCAGCGCAGAGGACAGGGGCCAAGAGACCCAGTACCTC. It specifies CASSAEDRGQETQYL.

About this clonotype: Given a much more abundant clone one base away, this may be a read error. The rearrangement links TRBV7-2 to TRBJ2-5, with 8 bases fitting TRBD1. In germline, CDR1 is SGHTA, CDR2 FQGNSA. The CDR3 covers 13 residues. This CDR3 is CASSRQGSETKYF. Here the CDR3 DNA reads TGTGCCAGCAGCCGACAGGGGTCAGAGACCAAGTACTTC.

This clonotype was counted at least ten times. The V gene is TRBV20-1, the J gene TRBJ2-2; 8 bases map to TRBD2. V gave up 3 bases and J gave up 7 bases; unmatched junction bases: 10. The CDR3 is made up of 15 amino acids. Germline loops: CDR1 DFQATT, CDR2 SNEGSKA (reference sequence). CDR3 residues: CSARNPSGSNGELFF. In DNA, the CDR3 is TGCAGTGCTAGGAACCCTAGCGGGTCTAACGGGGAGCTGTTTTTT.

As regards this clonotype: A much larger clone sits a single nucleotide away, making a read error possible. The V call is TRBV20-1, the J call TRBJ1-1; D is perhaps TRBD1 (6 bases). The CDR3 loop spans 16 amino acids. Germline V gene data show CDR1 as DFQATT and CDR2 as SNEGSKA (reference sequence). The CDR3 nucleotides are TGCAGTGAAAGCGGAGGGCGGGGAGGTTGGGACACTGAAGCTCTCTTT. Protein sequence: CSESGGRGGWDTEALF.

The genes are TRBV7-2 and TRBJ2-4, with 9 bases aligning to TRBD2. The CDR3 contains 22 residues. Germline V lookup: CDR1 SGHTA, CDR2 FQGNSA. Trimming took 2 bases from V and 0 from J; bases not matched to a gene: 20. The CDR3 DNA reads TGTGCCAGCAGCTTAACGGTGGGAGGGAATGGAGCGGGGGGACTAGCCAAAAACATTCAGTACTTC. It specifies CASSLTVGGNGAGGLAKNIQYF.